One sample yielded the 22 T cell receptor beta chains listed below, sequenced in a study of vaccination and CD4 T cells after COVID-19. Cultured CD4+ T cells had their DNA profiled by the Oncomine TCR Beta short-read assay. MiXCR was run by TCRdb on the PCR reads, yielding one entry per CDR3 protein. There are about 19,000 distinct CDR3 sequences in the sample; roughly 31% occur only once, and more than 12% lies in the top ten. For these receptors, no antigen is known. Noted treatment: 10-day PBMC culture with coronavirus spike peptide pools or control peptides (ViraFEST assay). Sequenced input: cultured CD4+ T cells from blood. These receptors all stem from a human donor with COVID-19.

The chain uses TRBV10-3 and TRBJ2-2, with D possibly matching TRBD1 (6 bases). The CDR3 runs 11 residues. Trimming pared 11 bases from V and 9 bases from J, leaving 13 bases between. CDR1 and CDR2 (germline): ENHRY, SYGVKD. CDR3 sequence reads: CAVQGQRELFF. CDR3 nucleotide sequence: TGTGCCGTACAGGGTCAGCGGGAGCTGTTTTTT.

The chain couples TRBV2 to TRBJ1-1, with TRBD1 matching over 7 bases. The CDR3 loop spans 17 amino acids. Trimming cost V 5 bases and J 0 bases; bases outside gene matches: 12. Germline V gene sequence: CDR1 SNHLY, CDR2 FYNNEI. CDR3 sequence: CASSSSLQGPMNTEAFF. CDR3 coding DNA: TGTGCCAGCAGTTCCTCCCTACAGGGGCCTATGAACACTGAAGCTTTCTTT. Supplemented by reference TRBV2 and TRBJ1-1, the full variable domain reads EPEVTQTPSHQVTQMGQEVILRCVPISNHLYFYWYRQILGQKVEFLVSFYNNEISEKSEIFDDQFSVERPDGSNFTLKIRSTKLEDSAMYFCASSSSLQGPMNTEAFFGQGTRLTVV.

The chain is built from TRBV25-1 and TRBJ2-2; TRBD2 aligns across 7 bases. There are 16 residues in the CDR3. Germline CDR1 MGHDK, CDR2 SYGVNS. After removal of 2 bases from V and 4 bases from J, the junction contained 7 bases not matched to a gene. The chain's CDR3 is CASSERGREGTGELFF. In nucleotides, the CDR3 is TGTGCCAGCAGTGAAAGGGGCAGGGAGGGCACCGGGGAGCTGTTTTTT.

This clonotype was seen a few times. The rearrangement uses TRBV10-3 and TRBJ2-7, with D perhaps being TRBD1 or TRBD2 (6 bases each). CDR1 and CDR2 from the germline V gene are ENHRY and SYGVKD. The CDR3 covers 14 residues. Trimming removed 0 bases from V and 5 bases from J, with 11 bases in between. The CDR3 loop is CAISESPRGDEQYF. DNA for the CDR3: TGTGCCATCAGTGAGTCCCCGAGGGGGGACGAGCAGTACTTC.

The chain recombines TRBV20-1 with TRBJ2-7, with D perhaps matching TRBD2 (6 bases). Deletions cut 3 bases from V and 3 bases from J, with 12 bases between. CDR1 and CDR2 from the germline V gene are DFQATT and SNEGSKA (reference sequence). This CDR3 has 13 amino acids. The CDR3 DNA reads TGCAGTGCTAGTGGGGGGACCAACTACGAGCAGTACTTC. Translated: CSASGGTNYEQYF.

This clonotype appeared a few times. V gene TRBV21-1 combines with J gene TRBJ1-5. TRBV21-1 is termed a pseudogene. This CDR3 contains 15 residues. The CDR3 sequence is CASSKVQDGNQPQHF. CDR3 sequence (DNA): TGTGCCAGCAGCAAAGTGCAGGACGGCAATCAGCCCCAGCATTTT.

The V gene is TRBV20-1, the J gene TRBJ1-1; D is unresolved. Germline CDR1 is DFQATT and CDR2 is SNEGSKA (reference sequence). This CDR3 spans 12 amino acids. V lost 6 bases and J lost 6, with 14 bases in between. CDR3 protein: CSAQLGNAEAFF. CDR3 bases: TGCAGTGCGCAATTGGGTAATGCTGAAGCTTTCTTT.

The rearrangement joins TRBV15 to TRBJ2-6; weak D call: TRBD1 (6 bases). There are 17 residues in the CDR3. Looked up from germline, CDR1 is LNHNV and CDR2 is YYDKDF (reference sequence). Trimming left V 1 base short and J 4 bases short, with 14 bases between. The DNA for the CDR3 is TGTGCCACCAGCAGAGTGCAGGGGAGCTCCGGGGCCAACGTCCTGACTTTC. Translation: CATSRVQGSSGANVLTF.

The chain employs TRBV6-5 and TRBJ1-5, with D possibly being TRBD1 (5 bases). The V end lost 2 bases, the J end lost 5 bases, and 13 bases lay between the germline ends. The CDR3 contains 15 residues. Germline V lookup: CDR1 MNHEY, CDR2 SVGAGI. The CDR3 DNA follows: TGTGCCAGCAGTTACCGGAGGGACCCCTATCAGCCCCAGCATTTT. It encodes CASSYRRDPYQPQHF.

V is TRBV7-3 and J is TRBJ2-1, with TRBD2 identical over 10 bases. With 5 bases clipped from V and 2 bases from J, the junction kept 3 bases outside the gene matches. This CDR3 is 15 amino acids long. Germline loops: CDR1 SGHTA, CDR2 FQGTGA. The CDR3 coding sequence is TGTGCCAGCAGCGCGGGACTAGCGACCTACAATGAGCAGTTCTTC. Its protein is CASSAGLATYNEQFF.

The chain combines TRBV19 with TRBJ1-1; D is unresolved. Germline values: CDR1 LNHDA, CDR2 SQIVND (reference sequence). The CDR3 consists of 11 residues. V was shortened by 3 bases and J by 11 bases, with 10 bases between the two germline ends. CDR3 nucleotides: TGTGCCAGTAGTATGGGTGTCGGCGCTTTCTTT. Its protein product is CASSMGVGAFF.

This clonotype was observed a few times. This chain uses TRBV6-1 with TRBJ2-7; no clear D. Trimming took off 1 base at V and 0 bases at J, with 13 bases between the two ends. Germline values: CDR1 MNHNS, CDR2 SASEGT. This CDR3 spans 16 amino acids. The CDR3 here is CASSEVRASRSYEQYF. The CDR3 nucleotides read TGTGCCAGCAGTGAAGTTAGGGCATCCCGCTCCTACGAGCAGTACTTC.

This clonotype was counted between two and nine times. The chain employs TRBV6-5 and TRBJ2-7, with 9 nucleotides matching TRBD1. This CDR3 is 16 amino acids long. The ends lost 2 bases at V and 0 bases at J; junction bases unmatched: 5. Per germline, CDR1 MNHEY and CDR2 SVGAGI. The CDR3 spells CASSYVDRGRSYEQYF. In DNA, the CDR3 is TGTGCCAGCAGTTACGTGGACAGGGGTCGCTCCTACGAGCAGTACTTC.

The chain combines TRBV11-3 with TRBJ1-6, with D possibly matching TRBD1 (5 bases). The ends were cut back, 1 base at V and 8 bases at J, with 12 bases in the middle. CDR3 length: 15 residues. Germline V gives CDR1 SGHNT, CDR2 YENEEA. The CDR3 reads CASSLGQGIDSPLHF. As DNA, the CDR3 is TGTGCCAGCAGCTTAGGGCAGGGCATAGATTCACCCCTCCACTTT.

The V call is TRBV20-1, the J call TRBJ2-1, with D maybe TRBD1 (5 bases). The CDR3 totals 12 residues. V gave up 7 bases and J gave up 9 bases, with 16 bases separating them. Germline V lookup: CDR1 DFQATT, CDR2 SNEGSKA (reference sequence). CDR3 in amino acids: CSVQGQVSEQFF. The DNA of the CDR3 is TGCAGTGTGCAGGGTCAAGTCAGTGAGCAGTTCTTC.

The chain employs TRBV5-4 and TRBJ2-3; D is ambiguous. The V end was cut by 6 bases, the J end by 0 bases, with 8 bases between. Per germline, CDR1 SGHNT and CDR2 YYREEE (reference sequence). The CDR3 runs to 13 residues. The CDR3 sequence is CASNNRSTDTQYF. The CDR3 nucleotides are TGTGCCAGCAACAATCGGAGCACAGATACGCAGTATTTT. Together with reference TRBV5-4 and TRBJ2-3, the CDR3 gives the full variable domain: ETGVTQSPTHLIKTRGQQVTLRCSSQSGHNTVSWYQQALGQGPQFIFQYYREEENGRGNFPPRFSGLQFPNYSSELNVNALELDDSALYLCASNNRSTDTQYFGPGTRLTVL.

CDR3 loop: CSAESSRTGAETQYF. The CDR3 coding sequence is TGCAGTGCTGAGTCCTCCCGGACAGGGGCAGAGACCCAGTACTTC. The V call is TRBV20-1, the J call TRBJ2-5, with TRBD1 identical over 9 bases. Germline V gene sequence: CDR1 DFQATT, CDR2 SNEGSKA (reference sequence). There are 15 residues in the CDR3. Germline trimming cut 5 bases from V and 4 bases from J; bases unmatched to any gene: 11.

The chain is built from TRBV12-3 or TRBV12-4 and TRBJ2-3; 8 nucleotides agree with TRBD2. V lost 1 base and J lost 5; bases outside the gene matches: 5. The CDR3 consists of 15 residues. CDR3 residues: CASSLVGGAGDTQYF. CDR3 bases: TGTGCCAGCAGTTTAGTCGGGGGGGCCGGAGATACGCAGTATTTT.

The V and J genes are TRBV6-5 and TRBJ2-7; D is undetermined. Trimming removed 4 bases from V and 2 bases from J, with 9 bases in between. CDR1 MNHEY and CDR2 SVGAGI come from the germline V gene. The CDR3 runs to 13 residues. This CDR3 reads CASSSGRPYEQYF. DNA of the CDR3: TGTGCCAGCAGTTCCGGACGGCCCTACGAGCAGTACTTC.

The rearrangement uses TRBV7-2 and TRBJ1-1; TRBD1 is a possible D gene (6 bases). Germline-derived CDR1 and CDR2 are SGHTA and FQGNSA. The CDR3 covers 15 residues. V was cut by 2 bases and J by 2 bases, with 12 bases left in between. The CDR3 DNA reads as TGTGCCAGCAGCTTAATGAGGGGGGGAAACACTGAAGCTTTCTTT. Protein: CASSLMRGGNTEAFF.

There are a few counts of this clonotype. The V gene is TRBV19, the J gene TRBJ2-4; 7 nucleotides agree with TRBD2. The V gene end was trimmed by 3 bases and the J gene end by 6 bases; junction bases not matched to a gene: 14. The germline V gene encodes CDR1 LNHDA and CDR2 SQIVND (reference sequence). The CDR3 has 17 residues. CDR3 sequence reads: CASSIRSSGGNRNIQYF. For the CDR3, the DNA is TGTGCCAGTAGTATCAGATCGTCCGGGGGGAATAGAAACATTCAGTACTTC.

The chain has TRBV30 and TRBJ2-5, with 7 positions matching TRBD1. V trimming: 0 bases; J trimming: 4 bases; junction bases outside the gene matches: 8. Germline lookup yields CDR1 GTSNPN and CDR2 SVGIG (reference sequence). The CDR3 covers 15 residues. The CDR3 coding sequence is TGTGCCTGGAGTGTATTACAGGGGTTAGGAGAGACCCAGTACTTC. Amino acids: CAWSVLQGLGETQYF.